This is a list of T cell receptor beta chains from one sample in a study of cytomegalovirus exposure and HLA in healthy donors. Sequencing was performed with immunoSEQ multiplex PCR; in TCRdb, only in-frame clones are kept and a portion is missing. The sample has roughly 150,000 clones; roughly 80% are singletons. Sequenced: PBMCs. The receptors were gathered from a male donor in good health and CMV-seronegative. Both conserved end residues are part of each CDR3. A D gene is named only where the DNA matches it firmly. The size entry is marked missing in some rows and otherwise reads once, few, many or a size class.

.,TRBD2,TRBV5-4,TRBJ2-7,TGTGCCAGCAGCTCCTTGACTAGCGGGGTTTCCTACGAGCAGTACTTC,CASSSLTSGVSYEQYF
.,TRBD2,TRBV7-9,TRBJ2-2,TGTGCCAGCAGCCCCGCACTAGCGGGGCCCGGCACCGGGGAGCTGTTTTTT,CASSPALAGPGTGELFF
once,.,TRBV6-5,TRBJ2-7,TGTGCCAGCTGTGGTGGCCGGACAGACTTCCTCGAGCAGTACTTC,CASCGGRTDFLEQYF
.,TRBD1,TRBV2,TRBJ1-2,TGTGCCAGCAGGAAGGGACAGGTCTATGGCTACACCTTC,CASRKGQVYGYTF
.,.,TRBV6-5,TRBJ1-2,TGTGCCAGCAGCCCTACAGGGTATGGCTACACCTTC,CASSPTGYGYTF
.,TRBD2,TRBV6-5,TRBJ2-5,TGTGCCAGCAGTTACTCCGGAAACCGGGGGGGGCAGACCCAGTACTTC,CASSYSGNRGGQTQYF
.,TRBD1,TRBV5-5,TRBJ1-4,TGTGCCAGCAGCGCGGGACAGATAAAACTGTTTTTT,CASSAGQIKLFF
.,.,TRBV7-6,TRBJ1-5,TGTGCCAGCAGCTTAGATACAGGGTTCGATCAGCCCCAGCATTTT,CASSLDTGFDQPQHF
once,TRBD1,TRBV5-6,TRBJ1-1,TGTGCCAGCAGCGCACTCGACAGGGACACTGAAGCTTTCTTT,CASSALDRDTEAFF
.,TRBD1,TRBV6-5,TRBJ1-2,TGTGCCAGCAGTTACTCTTGGGCAGGGGGTGGCTACACCTTC,CASSYSWAGGGYTF
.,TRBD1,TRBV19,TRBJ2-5,TGTGCCAGTAGTGGACAGGGAGTCCAAGAGACCCAGTACTTC,CASSGQGVQETQYF
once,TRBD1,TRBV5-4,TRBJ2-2,TGTGCCAGCAGCTCGGGACAGGGCTATACCGGGGAGCTGTTTTTT,CASSSGQGYTGELFF
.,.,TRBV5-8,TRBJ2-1,TGTGCCAGCAGCTTGGAGGGGGGGATTGAGCAGTTCTTC,CASSLEGGIEQFF
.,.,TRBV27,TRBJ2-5,TGTGCCAGCAGTCACCGGGACATCCGTACGGAGCAGTACTTC,CASSHRDIRTEQYF
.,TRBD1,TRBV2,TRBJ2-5,TGTGCCAGCACCCGGGACAGAGAGGGAGAGACCCAGTACTTC,CASTRDREGETQYF
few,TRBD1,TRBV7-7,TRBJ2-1,TGTGCTAGCAGCCGTGGGACAGGGGAATACAATGAGCAGTTCTTC,CASSRGTGEYNEQFF
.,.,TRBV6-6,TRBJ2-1,TGTGCCAGCAGTTACTCGAATCTAAACCCTAATGAGCAGTTCTTC,CASSYSNLNPNEQFF
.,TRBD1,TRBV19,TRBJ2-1,TGTGCCAGTAGCCCAAGGGTTACAGGGGGCAAGAGGCACAATGAGCAGTTCTTC,CASSPRVTGGKRHNEQFF
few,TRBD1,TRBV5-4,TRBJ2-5,TGTGCCAGCAGCCACAAACAGGGGCAAGAGACCCAGTACTTC,CASSHKQGQETQYF
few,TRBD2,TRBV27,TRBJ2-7,TGTGCCAGCATGGCGGGGGGATCCTACGAGCAGTACTTC,CASMAGGSYEQYF
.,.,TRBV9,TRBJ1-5,TGTGCCAGCAGCCCCGGAGGGCAAGGTCAGCCCCAGCATTTT,CASSPGGQGQPQHF
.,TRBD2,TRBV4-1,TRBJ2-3,TGCGCCAGCAGCCAGCCCGGACTAGCGGGGTTCACACGAAGCACAGATACGCAGTATTTT,CASSQPGLAGFTRSTDTQYF
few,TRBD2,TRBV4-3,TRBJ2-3,TGCGCCAGCAGCCAAGACGGACGGGGGGGAAGCACAGATACGCAGTATTTT,CASSQDGRGGSTDTQYF
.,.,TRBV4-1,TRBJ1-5,TGCGCCAGCAGCCAAGGGACGGGGAGCAATCAGCCCCAGCATTTT,CASSQGTGSNQPQHF
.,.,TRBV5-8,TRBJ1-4,TGTGCCAGCAGCTTCACAGGTTTCGGTGAAAAACTGTTTTTT,CASSFTGFGEKLFF
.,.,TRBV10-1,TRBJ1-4,TGCGCCAGCAGTGAGTCGAACAGACAAAATGAAAAACTGTTTTTT,CASSESNRQNEKLFF
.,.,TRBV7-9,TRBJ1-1,TGTGCCAGCAGCTCGTGGACAGCGATCACTGAAGCTTTCTTT,CASSSWTAITEAFF
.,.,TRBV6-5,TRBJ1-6,TGTGCCAGCAGTTACTCAAACAGATATTCACCCCTCCACTTT,CASSYSNRYSPLHF
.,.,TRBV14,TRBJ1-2,TGTGCCAGCAGCCAAGGAGGCTATGGCTACACCTTC,CASSQGGYGYTF
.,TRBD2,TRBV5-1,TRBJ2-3,TGCGCCAGCAGCTCGGGACTAGCGGCATACTTTGGCACAGATACGCAGTATTTT,CASSSGLAAYFGTDTQYF
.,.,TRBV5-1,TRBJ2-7,TGCGCCAGCAGCTTGGACTCCCAGACGGGGGTCGAGCAGTACTTC,CASSLDSQTGVEQYF
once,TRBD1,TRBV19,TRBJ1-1,TGTGCCAGTAGTGCCGCTACAGGGGGCGGACTAGGAGCTTTCTTT,CASSAATGGGLGAFF
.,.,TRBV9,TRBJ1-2,TGTGCCAGCAGCGGAGAACAGGGAATTATCAAGAACTTC,CASSGEQGIIKNF
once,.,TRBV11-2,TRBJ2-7,TGTGCCAGCAGCACCTGGCGGTCCTACGAGCAGTACTTC,CASSTWRSYEQYF
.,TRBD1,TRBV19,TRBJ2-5,TGTGCCAGTAGGGGGACCGGGACAGGGTTTGGGGAGACCCAGTACTTC,CASRGTGTGFGETQYF